The 18 T cell receptor beta chains in this list originate from one sample, sequenced in a study of blood T cell repertoires in COVID-19. The table came from immunoSEQ multiplex PCR; TCRdb's copy has only in-frame clones and leaves some out. The sample contains about 180,000 clones, 70% to 80% of which appear only once. The specimen was PBMCs or T cells enriched from blood (not recorded which). These receptors all come from a man between 60 and 70 years old who had been exposed to COVID-19.

CDR3 loop: CASSGGRDRAYNEQFF. The CDR3 nucleotides are TGTGCCAGCAGTGGGGGGCGGGACAGGGCCTACAATGAGCAGTTCTTC. The chain recombines TRBV25-1 with TRBJ2-1, with 9 bases fitting TRBD1. Per germline, CDR1 MGHDK and CDR2 SYGVNS. The length of the CDR3 is 16 residues. The V and J ends lost 4 bases and 2 bases, in that order; junction bases with no gene match: 6.

This chain connects TRBV11-3 to TRBJ2-1; 10 positions match TRBD2. CDR1 and CDR2 (germline): SGHNT, YENEEA. This CDR3 spans 19 amino acids. The V segment lost 5 bases and the J segment 2 bases; nucleotides outside the gene matches: 15. The CDR3 loop is CASSRGVGAGGPAYNEQFF. The CDR3 coding sequence is TGTGCCAGCAGCCGAGGCGTGGGAGCGGGAGGGCCGGCCTACAATGAGCAGTTCTTC.

This clone was counted a few times. The V call is TRBV6-6, the J call TRBJ1-2; a weak D match, TRBD1 (6 bases). Trimming removed 5 bases at V and 0 bases at J, with 19 bases between. This CDR3 spans 17 amino acids. Germline V lookup: CDR1 MNHNY, CDR2 SVGAGI (reference sequence). The CDR3 region has the DNA TGTGCCAGCAGTCAGGACAGACTCAGTTCCACTAACTATGGCTACACCTTC. Protein product: CASSQDRLSSTNYGYTF.

The chain has TRBV12-3 or TRBV12-4 and TRBJ2-7; 11 bases are shared with TRBD1. This CDR3 has 13 amino acids. V lost 7 bases and J lost 5; bases outside the gene matches: 4. The CDR3 DNA sequence: TGTGCCAGCACCCCGGACAGGGGGCACGAGCAGTACTTC. Amino acids: CASTPDRGHEQYF.

This chain uses TRBV27 with TRBJ2-1; D uncertain. Germline values: CDR1 MNHEY, CDR2 SMNVEV (reference sequence). The CDR3 spans 14 residues. V dropped 5 bases and J dropped 2 bases, with 10 bases sitting between them. The CDR3 region is CASSKLQAYNEQFF. CDR3 sequence (DNA): TGTGCCAGCAGTAAGTTACAAGCCTACAATGAGCAGTTCTTC.

This sequence joins TRBV24-1 and TRBJ1-2; 7 bases line up with TRBD1. This CDR3 contains 14 residues. Germline-derived CDR1 and CDR2 are KGHDR and SFDVKD. With V trimmed by 3 bases and J by 3 bases, 3 bases remained unmatched. This CDR3 is CATSDPGTDYGYTF. DNA of the CDR3: TGTGCCACCAGTGATCCCGGGACAGACTATGGCTACACCTTC.

The rearrangement joins TRBV19 to TRBJ2-1; TRBD2 matches at 10 bases. The trim removed 7 bases at V and 6 bases at J, leaving 3 bases unmatched. This CDR3 has 13 amino acids. In germline, CDR1 is LNHDA, CDR2 SQIVND (reference sequence). The CDR3 loop reads CASKEREGNEQFF. CDR3 bases: TGTGCCAGTAAGGAGCGGGAGGGCAATGAGCAGTTCTTC.

The chain is built from TRBV7-8 and TRBJ2-7; D is possibly TRBD2 (5 bases). CDR1 and CDR2 (germline): SGHVS, FQNEAQ. The CDR3 is made up of 15 amino acids. Trimming removed 5 bases from V and 2 bases from J, with 16 bases in between. The CDR3 coding sequence is TGTGCCAGCAGCCCTTGGTCGGGGTTTACCTACGAGCAGTACTTC. Translation gives CASSPWSGFTYEQYF.

The chain joins TRBV7-8 to TRBJ2-6; the match to TRBD2 covers 10 bases. The CDR3 loop spans 17 amino acids. With 5 bases clipped from V and 12 bases from J, the junction kept 16 bases outside the gene matches. Germline lookup yields CDR1 SGHVS and CDR2 FQNEAQ. The DNA for the CDR3 is TGTGCCAGCAGCCCCGGGGTCGGACTAGCGGCAACCCCCGTCCTGACTTTC. Amino acid sequence: CASSPGVGLAATPVLTF.

The sample holds one count of this clone. The chain couples TRBV6-6 to TRBJ1-2; D call uncertain. This CDR3 has 13 amino acids. The V gene lost 5 bases and the J gene lost 4 bases, with 11 bases spanning the gap. CDR1 MNHNY and CDR2 SVGAGI come from the germline V gene (reference sequence). The CDR3 sequence: CASSPPGFYGYTF. CDR3 DNA: TGTGCCAGCAGTCCCCCGGGGTTCTATGGCTACACCTTC.

This clone was detected only once. The chain employs TRBV12-3 or TRBV12-4 and TRBJ1-2; D gene uncertain. Trimming took 6 bases from V and 5 from J, leaving 7 bases between them. The CDR3 extends over 11 amino acids. The CDR3 nucleotides read TGTGCCAGCAGCCGAGGGTATGGCTACACCTTC. The encoded protein is CASSRGYGYTF.

This clone has a count of ten or more. The chain couples TRBV12-3 or TRBV12-4 to TRBJ1-1; D remains ambiguous. With 6 bases removed from V and 11 bases from J, the gap between germline ends came to 16 bases. The CDR3 has 12 amino acids. The CDR3 is CASSPQPLEAFF. The CDR3 DNA sequence: TGTGCCAGCAGCCCGCAGCCCCTGGAGGCTTTCTTT.

V is TRBV19 and J is TRBJ2-1, with D perhaps matching TRBD2 (5 bases). The CDR3 covers 16 residues. The germline V and J ends were trimmed by 5 bases and 1 base, with 15 bases remaining between them. Germline V gives CDR1 LNHDA, CDR2 SQIVND (reference sequence). CDR3 sequence: CASSPPGRVSYNEQFF. CDR3 nucleotide sequence: TGTGCCAGTAGTCCCCCTGGGCGGGTATCCTACAATGAGCAGTTCTTC.

This clone was recorded once. The genes are TRBV30 and TRBJ2-1, with 7 bases aligning to TRBD2. V was clipped by 2 bases and J by 2 bases; unmatched bases: 3. Per germline, CDR1 GTSNPN and CDR2 SVGIG (reference sequence). The CDR3 has 14 residues. The CDR3 coding sequence is TGTGCCTGGAGTAGGCTAGCGGCCTACAATGAGCAGTTCTTC. Its translation: CAWSRLAAYNEQFF.

The chain has TRBV28 and TRBJ1-5, with 10 positions matching TRBD1. The CDR3 runs to 14 residues. V shed 9 bases, J shed 7 bases, and the junction held 9 bases outside the gene matches. The germline V gene encodes CDR1 MDHEN and CDR2 SYDVKM. CDR3 DNA sequence: TGTGCCAGTACTTCGACAGGGGGCGGACAGCCCCAGCATTTT. This translates into CASTSTGGGQPQHF.

The chain carries TRBV10-1 and TRBJ1-1; D is possibly TRBD1 (6 bases). V was shortened by 2 bases and J by 11 bases, with 18 bases between the two germline ends. This CDR3 spans 14 amino acids. The V gene's germline CDR1 is WNHNN and CDR2 SYGVQD (reference sequence). Here the CDR3 DNA reads TGCGCCAGCAGTGAGACCTTAACAGGGAGAGCGGCTTTCTTT. This encodes CASSETLTGRAAFF.

The rearrangement uses TRBV6-5 and TRBJ2-1, with D perhaps TRBD1 (5 bases). The V end lost 10 bases, the J end lost 7 bases, and 11 bases lay between the germline ends. This CDR3 region has 11 residues. Germline CDR1 is MNHEY and CDR2 is SVGAGI. CDR3 nucleotides: TGTGCCACCTCGACAGTAAATGAGCAGTTCTTC. It is translated as CATSTVNEQFF.

The chain links TRBV7-2 to TRBJ1-1; tentative D call: TRBD1 (6 bases). V lost 4 bases and J 1 base, leaving 16 bases between the germline ends. This CDR3 is built from 16 residues. Germline CDR1 is SGHTA and CDR2 is FQGNSA. The CDR3 protein is CASSSRGGARNTEAFF. CDR3 DNA: TGTGCCAGCAGCTCCCGGGGGGGGGCTCGGAACACTGAAGCTTTCTTT. The full variable domain, rest sourced from reference TRBV7-2 and TRBJ1-1, is GAGVSQSPSNKVTEKGKDVELRCDPISGHTALYWYRQSLGQGLEFLIYFQGNSAPDKSGLPSDRFSAERTGGSVSTLTIQRTQQEDSAVYLCASSSRGGARNTEAFFGQGTRLTVV.